The source of this T cell receptor (beta chain) is a study of blood T cell repertoires in COVID-19. Study context: Researchers got acute and convalescent COVID-19 samples from the United States, Italy and Spain. Sources were T cells, B-cell-depleted T cells, or PBMCs; the material itself was cDNA or gDNA.

Germline V gene sequence: CDR1 GTSNPN, CDR2 SVGIG (reference sequence). V was shortened by 2 bases and J by 7 bases, with 8 bases between the two germline ends. The CDR3 consists of 11 residues. As handled by the study authors: Reference gene primer amplification gave nucleated cell count estimates. Libraries were prepared by immunoSEQ multiplex PCR; TCRdb keeps only in-frame clonotypes and omits some of them. Clone size and V and J calls were adopted from that table, with D and trimming inferred from the DNA. The repertoire holds around 24,000 clones, around 91% seen once, with roughly 1.7% in the top ten.

The TCR was taken from a woman in her sixties or seventies with active COVID-19. This chain joins TRBV30 and TRBJ1-2; D not resolved. The sample comprised peripheral blood. CDR3 region: CAWSPGSGYTF. DNA for the CDR3: TGTGCCTGGAGTCCCGGGAGTGGCTACACCTTC.